Sequencing of this T cell receptor beta chain was carried out in a study of early T cells in non-severe SARS-CoV-2 infection. Study context: The input, bulk RNA from unsorted whole blood, was sequenced, and chains were unpaired.

The library protocol tagged individual cDNA molecules with unique molecular identifiers. MiXCR was run by TCRdb on the 5' RACE reads, yielding one entry per CDR3 protein. In the table there are roughly 34,000 distinct CDR3 sequences, roughly 4.2% of which are singletons. The V and J ends lost 2 bases and 7 bases respectively, with 12 bases between them. CDR3 size: 14 residues. Germline CDR1 reads SGHDT; CDR2 reads YYEEEE. This clonotype occurred a few times. Material: whole blood. The TCR originated in an adult who was a healthcare worker with PCR-confirmed SARS-CoV-2 infection or an uninfected control (not recorded which). The chain uses TRBV5-6 and TRBJ2-2; the D gene could be TRBD1 or TRBD2 (5 bases each). CDR3 protein: CASSFPGAIGELFF. For the CDR3, the DNA is TGTGCCAGCAGCTTCCCCGGGGCTATCGGGGAGCTGTTTTTT.